This TCR beta chain was captured in a study of a mutant IDH1 vaccine in newly diagnosed glioma listed by TCRdb under 2021. Study-wide context: Of the approximately 35 treated patients, 62.5% were male and about 40% were female, and a mean age of roughly 40 years was recorded. Before enrollment, patients had received standard therapy of radiotherapy alone, temozolomide alone, or radiochemotherapy with temozolomide; most received the combination. Peripheral blood samples were drawn at six visits, namely V03 (baseline), V05, V07, V10, V12 and V13. Longitudinal TCRB deep sequencing was performed for roughly 24 treated patients wherever samples were available for exploratory analyses. Here is what the overall study found, with its caveats: Availability determined which PBMC samples were chosen for TCRB deep sequencing. The authors stated that sample limitations prevented analyses of patient blood samples from being reproduced. Vaccine-induced immune responses across multiple MHC alleles were detected in over 80% of patients. Pseudoprogression seemed to be unrelated to changes in the top peripheral T cell clonotypes found by TCRB sequencing.

The library was generated by the immunoSEQ multiplex PCR assay. Rearranged TCR beta chain sequences were amplified using the hsTCRB Kit according to the manufacturer's protocol. TCRB libraries were sequenced on an Illumina MiSeq. The authors' analysis ran thus. The proprietary platform of the kit vendor was used for demultiplexing, trimming and gene mapping. Drawn from immuneACCESS, this table holds only the in-frame rearrangements with V and J called that TCRdb kept. Clones are partly lost; checked studies trace under half to an unresolved V gene and leave the rest unexplained. The D gene and trimming were derived from the DNA, and the V and J assignments and clone size from that table. For this sample there are approximately 52,000 clones; over 65% appear just once. The top ten clonotypes cover about 1.7% of the sample. This sample's time point label indicates: baseline, week 1 (first vaccination visit). The label giving this sample's treatment or condition can be read as: pre-vaccination baseline after standard-of-care therapy. All donors had newly diagnosed IDH1-mutant astrocytomas of WHO grade 3 or 4 that showed loss of nuclear ATRX. The samples were drawn from NOA16, a multicentre, single-arm, open-label phase I trial in Germany that tested a mutant IDH1 peptide vaccine in humans for the first time. Visit V03 blood draws served as the baseline sample for immunogenicity testing. Genomic DNA for TCRB sequencing was extracted from EDTA blood using the DNeasy Blood and Tissue Kit.

V is pruned by 0 bases and J by 3 bases, leaving 15 bases of the junction without a gene match. CDR1 and CDR2, per the germline V gene, are ENHRY and SYGVKD. From cysteine to phenylalanine, the CDR3 is 19 amino acids long. The only DNA kept is the CDR3, 57 bases in frame from the first base. This clone showed up just a few times. Which antigen it targets is not known. Base-call qualities are not available, and no considerably larger clone is one nucleotide away. The TCR sequence derives from a woman aged 35 to 49 with glioma. This sequence uses TRBV10-3 and TRBJ2-7; TRBD1 lines up with 9 middle nucleotides. The starting material was PBMCs, obtained from a glioma patient treated with radiotherapy, temozolomide or both. CDR3 region: CAISESKKQGADFRYEQYF. The nucleotides read TGTGCCATCAGTGAGTCGAAAAAACAGGGGGCGGATTTTCGCTACGAGCAGTACTTC.